This T cell receptor (beta chain) was captured by sequencing in a study of T cells in Graves' hyperthyroidism and ophthalmopathy. Broader study findings: Among thyroid clonotypes expanded above 0.001, most also appeared in blood.

Uncontrolled infections, other autoimmune diseases, pregnancy or lactation led to exclusion of patients. On the basis of clinical symptoms, serum thyroxine and TRAb, thyroid ultrasound and orbital computed tomography, diagnoses were made. The PBMCs were sourced from fresh peripheral blood (around 10 ml). In the case of this clonotype: The antigen is unknown.

There were TCR beta CDR3 regions amplified from RNA transcripts. Initially, a first-round RT-PCR of the TCR CDR3 employed the HTBI primer set. MiXCR, applied by TCRdb to the multiplex PCR reads, yields one record per CDR3 protein. The sample yields about 640,000 distinct CDR3 sequences, roughly 20% seen once. Germline V CDR1 and CDR2: MNHEY, SMNVEV (reference sequence). The CDR3 extends over 15 amino acids. V gave up 6 bases and J gave up 4 bases; unmatched junction bases: 9. The rearrangement uses TRBV27 and TRBJ1-2, with 9 nucleotides matching TRBD1. This TCR derives from a man between 25 and 39 years old with Graves' ophthalmopathy. Sequences were obtained from blood. CDR3 nucleotides: TGTGCCAGCAGACGTGGGACAGGGAATAGCTATGGCTACACCTTC. Its translation is CASRRGTGNSYGYTF.